A selection of T cell receptor beta chains follows, all from one sample in a study of cytomegalovirus exposure and HLA in healthy donors. The method was immunoSEQ multiplex PCR; TCRdb's version includes in-frame clones alone and lacks a portion of them. The data contain some 250,000 clones, about 80% of them singletons. Sample: PBMCs. The receptor source for this set is a woman in her 40s in good health and CMV-seropositive. Both conserved end residues are part of each CDR3. A D gene is named only where the DNA matches it firmly. The size field is filled for only some rows; it gives once, few, many or a size class.

D: -; V: TRBV5-4; size: -; J: TRBJ1-1; DNA: TGTGCCAGCAGCTCTGCTACAAACAGGGAAAGGCCTGAAGCTTTCTTT; CDR3: CASSSATNRERPEAFF
D: TRBD1; V: TRBV30; size: -; J: TRBJ1-2; DNA: TGTGCCTGGAGTGTATTGGGACAGAACTATGGCTACACCTTC; CDR3: CAWSVLGQNYGYTF
D: -; V: TRBV12-5; size: -; J: TRBJ1-5; DNA: TGTGCTAGTGGTTTGGTACTCGAGGGGGTAATGGGACAGCCCCAGCATTTT; CDR3: CASGLVLEGVMGQPQHF
D: TRBD1; V: TRBV10-2; size: -; J: TRBJ2-5; DNA: TGCGCCAGCAGTGATTGGGACAGGGAAGAGACCCAGTACTTC; CDR3: CASSDWDREETQYF
D: TRBD2; V: TRBV11-2; size: -; J: TRBJ2-5; DNA: TGTGCCAGCAGTCTAGCGGGGGGGCCTGGGGAGACCCAGTACTTC; CDR3: CASSLAGGPGETQYF
D: -; V: TRBV7-3; size: -; J: TRBJ2-3; DNA: TGTGCCAGCAGCCCGGACTGGATCACAGATACGCAGTATTTT; CDR3: CASSPDWITDTQYF
D: TRBD2; V: TRBV29-1; size: -; J: TRBJ2-7; DNA: TGCAGCGTTGCGGGAACTAGCGGATCCTACGAGCAGTACTTC; CDR3: CSVAGTSGSYEQYF
D: TRBD2; V: TRBV5-1; size: -; J: TRBJ2-3; DNA: TGCGCCAGCAGCCCCAGCGGGAGAGGAGATACGCAGTATTTT; CDR3: CASSPSGRGDTQYF
D: TRBD2; V: TRBV27; size: -; J: TRBJ2-7; DNA: TGTGCCAGCAGAGGAAGCGGGAGATCTTACGAGCAGTACTTC; CDR3: CASRGSGRSYEQYF
D: TRBD1; V: TRBV7-8; size: once; J: TRBJ2-7; DNA: TGTGCCAGCAGCTCCGCCGGGACAGGGCTCCACGAGCAGTACTTC; CDR3: CASSSAGTGLHEQYF
D: TRBD2; V: TRBV5-6; size: -; J: TRBJ2-3; DNA: TGTGCCAGCAGCTTGGGACTAGCGGGAGGGCCGGCAGATACGCAGTATTTT; CDR3: CASSLGLAGGPADTQYF
D: TRBD1; V: TRBV30; size: -; J: TRBJ2-7; DNA: TGTGCCTGGAGCGGGCAGGGACAGGGAACCTACGAGCAGTACTTC; CDR3: CAWSGQGQGTYEQYF
D: -; V: TRBV6-6; size: -; J: TRBJ1-5; DNA: TGTGCCAGCAGGTCAGGGGTTAGCAATCAGCCCCAGCATTTT; CDR3: CASRSGVSNQPQHF
D: TRBD2; V: TRBV4-3; size: -; J: TRBJ2-7; DNA: TGCGCCAGCAGCCACCTTGGGAGGGTCCCCTACGAGCAGTACTTC; CDR3: CASSHLGRVPYEQYF
D: -; V: TRBV6-5; size: few; J: TRBJ1-1; DNA: TGTGCCAGCAGTTACTCGGGGGGGGCGGACACTGAAGCTTTCTTT; CDR3: CASSYSGGADTEAFF
D: TRBD1; V: TRBV29-1; size: -; J: TRBJ1-2; DNA: TGCAGCTTTTCCGGACCGACAGGGGAAGGCTATGGCTACACCTTC; CDR3: CSFSGPTGEGYGYTF
D: -; V: TRBV7-9; size: -; J: TRBJ1-1; DNA: TGTGCCAGCAAGGGGCAAAGGGGAAAGCACACTGAAGCTTTCTTT; CDR3: CASKGQRGKHTEAFF
D: TRBD1; V: TRBV30; size: -; J: TRBJ2-7; DNA: TGTGCCTGGGGACAGGGGGCATCTTACGAGCAGTACTTC; CDR3: CAWGQGASYEQYF
D: -; V: TRBV9; size: -; J: TRBJ1-4; DNA: TGTGCCAGCAGCGGTGGGGGGGGGTACGTAAAGGAAAAACTGTTTTTT; CDR3: CASSGGGGYVKEKLFF
D: -; V: TRBV10-3; size: once; J: TRBJ1-1; DNA: TGTGCCATCAGAAGAACGCAGGGAGGCACTGAAGCTTTCTTT; CDR3: CAIRRTQGGTEAFF
D: -; V: TRBV21-1; size: -; J: TRBJ2-4; DNA: TGTGCCAGCAGCAAAGCTCACGGGAGAATACTAGCCAAAAACATTCAGTACTTC; CDR3: CASSKAHGRILAKNIQYF
D: -; V: TRBV15; size: once; J: TRBJ2-1; DNA: TGTGCCACCAGGATCCAAGGGGTTTACAATGAGCAGTTCTTC; CDR3: CATRIQGVYNEQFF
D: -; V: TRBV30; size: once; J: TRBJ1-5; DNA: TGTGCCTGGAGTGGTCAGGTCAGACAGCCCCAGCATTTT; CDR3: CAWSGQVRQPQHF
D: TRBD1; V: TRBV19; size: -; J: TRBJ2-1; DNA: TGTGCCACGGGACAGGGTCCCTACAATGAGCAGTTCTTC; CDR3: CATGQGPYNEQFF
D: TRBD1; V: TRBV2; size: -; J: TRBJ1-5; DNA: TGTGCCGGGACCCGGGACAGGGGCCCTAATCAGCCCCAGCATTTT; CDR3: CAGTRDRGPNQPQHF